This passage covers 3 T cell receptor beta chains from one sample sequenced in a study of cytomegalovirus exposure and HLA in healthy donors. Use of 60 Vbeta and 13 Jbeta primers characterized the PCR. The assay was immunoSEQ multiplex PCR, and TCRdb's table has in-frame clones only and misses some. Among 130,000 to 150,000 clones listed, roughly 62% were seen once. The sequenced sample consisted of PBMCs. These receptors were obtained from a man aged 55 to 69 in good health and CMV-seronegative.

J is TRBJ2-2 and V is TRBV11-3; 7 nucleotides match TRBD2. The CDR3 loop spans 16 amino acids. J was trimmed by 3 bases and V by 6 bases; bases with no gene match: 10. From germline, CDR1 is SGHNT and CDR2 YENEEA. The CDR3 DNA is TGTGCCAGCAGGTTACTAGCGTGGAATTACACCGGGGAGCTGTTTTTT. Amino acids: CASRLLAWNYTGELFF.

This clone was recorded only once. The rearrangement links TRBV30 to TRBJ2-6; TRBD1 matches 7 bases. After removal of 0 bases from V and 2 bases from J, the junction contained 1 base not matched to a gene. CDR3 length: 15 amino acids. Germline CDR1 reads GTSNPN; CDR2 reads SVGIG (reference sequence). CDR3 residues: CAWSVQGTGANVLTF. CDR3 nucleotide sequence: TGTGCCTGGAGTGTACAGGGGACTGGGGCCAACGTCCTGACTTTC.

This clone is a singleton in its sample. The chain has TRBV7-3 and TRBJ2-1; TRBD1 matches at 7 bases. Germline CDR1 SGHTA, CDR2 FQGTGA. The CDR3 spans 12 residues. The V and J ends lost 4 bases and 10 bases, in that order; junction bases with no gene match: 4. In nucleotides, the CDR3 is TGTGCCAGCAGCTCCAGGGGGAAAGAGCAGTTCTTC. This gives the protein CASSSRGKEQFF. The variable domain in full, with the rest retrieved from reference TRBV7-3 and TRBJ2-1, is GAGVSQTPSNKVTEKGKYVELRCDPISGHTALYWYRQSLGQGPEFLIYFQGTGAADDSGLPNDRFFAVRPEGSVSTLKIQRTERGDSAVYLCASSSRGKEQFFGPGTRLTVL.